This T cell receptor beta chain came from a study of a mutant IDH1 vaccine in newly diagnosed glioma. Study results and caveats: Immune responses induced by vaccination arose in 93.3% of the patients.

The time point was: baseline, week 1 (first vaccination visit). This sample's treatment: pre-vaccination baseline after standard-of-care therapy. Donor tumors were new WHO grade 3 or 4 IDH1-mutant, ATRX-lost astrocytomas. Generated by immunoSEQ multiplex PCR, the TCRdb table keeps only in-frame clones and is missing some. The data hold under 90,000 clones, with 60% to 85% observed a single time. Comments on this clone: Its target is unknown.

Between the trimmed V and J ends, which lost 5 bases and 3 bases, there was a span of 10 bases. The CDR3 loop spans 13 amino acids. The germline gives CDR1 SGHTA, CDR2 FQGNSA. The chain carries TRBV7-2 and TRBJ2-5; D is undetermined. Sample: PBMCs, taken from a glioma patient treated with radiotherapy, temozolomide or both. The sequence derives from a man aged 45-65 years with glioma. Here the CDR3 DNA reads TGTGCCAGCAGCCCGAGCCGGGAAGAGACCCAGTACTTC. Translation gives CASSPSREETQYF.